These T cell receptor beta chains were read from a single sample in a study of Graves' ophthalmopathy and Graves' hyperthyroidism. MiXCR, applied by TCRdb to the multiplex PCR reads, yields one record per CDR3 protein. The sample contains around 660,000 distinct CDR3 sequences, under 50% of which appear only once. Material for sequencing was peripheral blood. Receptor source: an adult man with Graves' ophthalmopathy. Both conserved end residues are part of each CDR3. A D gene is named only where the DNA matches it firmly. The size field is filled for only some rows; it gives once, few, many or a size class.

d_gene: .; abundance: few; j_gene: TRBJ2-7; v_gene: TRBV10-3; CDR3aa: CASSLLRRRSYEQYF; CDR3nt: TGTGCCAGCAGTTTATTAAGGCGCAGGAGCTACGAGCAGTACTTC
d_gene: .; abundance: few; j_gene: TRBJ2-6; v_gene: TRBV9; CDR3aa: CASSPTDRTVEGSGANVLTF; CDR3nt: TGTGCCAGCAGCCCAACTGACAGGACCGTAGAGGGCTCTGGGGCCAACGTCCTGACTTTC
d_gene: TRBD1; abundance: .; j_gene: TRBJ2-6; v_gene: TRBV7-9; CDR3aa: CASRADRAGANVLTF; CDR3nt: TGTGCCAGCAGAGCCGACAGGGCGGGGGCCAACGTCCTGACTTTC
d_gene: .; abundance: .; j_gene: TRBJ2-2; v_gene: TRBV19; CDR3aa: CASTEGPTNTGELFF; CDR3nt: TGTGCCAGTACCGAGGGCCCAACAAACACCGGGGAGCTGTTTTTT
d_gene: .; abundance: many; j_gene: TRBJ2-5; v_gene: TRBV11-2; CDR3aa: CASSLAGPGETQYF; CDR3nt: TGTGCCAGCAGCTTAGCAGGACCTGGGGAGACCCAGTACTTC
d_gene: .; abundance: many; j_gene: TRBJ2-5; v_gene: TRBV7-9; CDR3aa: CASSLPQGLGETQYF; CDR3nt: TGTGCCAGCAGCTTACCCCAGGGCCTGGGAGAGACCCAGTACTTC
d_gene: .; abundance: many; j_gene: TRBJ2-7; v_gene: TRBV10-2; CDR3aa: CASIPSARDHEQYF; CDR3nt: TGCGCCAGCATTCCGTCTGCGAGGGACCACGAGCAGTACTTC
d_gene: .; abundance: .; j_gene: TRBJ2-2; v_gene: TRBV5-6; CDR3aa: CASSLKANTGELFF; CDR3nt: TGTGCCAGCAGCTTGAAAGCGAACACCGGGGAGCTGTTTTTT
d_gene: TRBD1; abundance: once; j_gene: TRBJ1-2; v_gene: TRBV10-3; CDR3aa: CAISGTGVGYTF; CDR3nt: TGTGCCATCAGTGGGACAGGGGTTGGCTACACCTTC
d_gene: TRBD1; abundance: once; j_gene: TRBJ2-5; v_gene: TRBV11-2; CDR3aa: CASSFGQGARMSQETQYF; CDR3nt: TGTGCCAGCAGCTTCGGACAGGGGGCGCGGATGAGCCAAGAGACCCAGTACTTC
d_gene: .; abundance: .; j_gene: TRBJ1-3; v_gene: TRBV29-1; CDR3aa: CSVETAGNTIYF; CDR3nt: TGCAGCGTTGAGACAGCTGGAAACACCATATATTTT
d_gene: .; abundance: .; j_gene: TRBJ2-1; v_gene: TRBV7-2; CDR3aa: CASSLARAVSLHEQFF; CDR3nt: TGTGCCAGCAGCTTAGCCAGGGCAGTGTCTTTGCATGAGCAGTTCTTC
d_gene: TRBD2; abundance: many; j_gene: TRBJ2-7; v_gene: TRBV25-1; CDR3aa: CASSAGTSVYEQYF; CDR3nt: TGTGCCAGCAGTGCGGGGACTAGCGTTTACGAGCAGTACTTC
d_gene: .; abundance: .; j_gene: TRBJ2-7; v_gene: TRBV4-3; CDR3aa: CASSQDLGRVYEQYF; CDR3nt: TGCGCCAGCAGCCAAGATCTGGGCAGGGTCTACGAGCAGTACTTC
d_gene: .; abundance: .; j_gene: TRBJ2-7; v_gene: TRBV29-1; CDR3aa: CSVAAASGANEQYF; CDR3nt: TGCAGCGTTGCGGCAGCCTCTGGGGCCAACGAGCAGTACTTC
d_gene: .; abundance: .; j_gene: TRBJ1-2; v_gene: TRBV10-3; CDR3aa: CAISESGPLYGYTF; CDR3nt: TGTGCCATCAGTGAGTCGGGACCGTTATATGGCTACACCTTC
d_gene: TRBD1; abundance: few; j_gene: TRBJ1-1; v_gene: TRBV5-5; CDR3aa: CASSLFSGQLNTEAFF; CDR3nt: TGTGCCAGCAGCTTGTTTTCGGGACAGCTGAACACTGAAGCTTTCTTT
d_gene: TRBD1; abundance: .; j_gene: TRBJ2-7; v_gene: TRBV19; CDR3aa: CASSKRGTGGHNEQYF; CDR3nt: TGTGCCAGTAGTAAGAGGGGGACAGGGGGACATAACGAGCAGTACTTC
d_gene: .; abundance: few; j_gene: TRBJ2-6; v_gene: TRBV12-3/TRBV12-4; CDR3aa: CASSVRTVGAGANVLTF; CDR3nt: TGTGCCAGCAGTGTAAGGACAGTGGGCGCGGGGGCCAACGTCCTGACTTTC
d_gene: .; abundance: few; j_gene: TRBJ2-7; v_gene: TRBV6-6; CDR3aa: CASRIADPSGQKYF; CDR3nt: TGTGCCAGCAGAATCGCTGACCCCTCGGGACAAAAGTACTTC
d_gene: .; abundance: .; j_gene: TRBJ1-1; v_gene: TRBV5-1; CDR3aa: CASSSGSRGSTEAFF; CDR3nt: TGCGCCAGCAGCTCAGGTTCTCGGGGGAGCACTGAAGCTTTCTTT
d_gene: .; abundance: .; j_gene: TRBJ2-5; v_gene: TRBV25-1; CDR3aa: CASSDHGVESYQETQYF; CDR3nt: TGTGCCAGCAGTGATCACGGGGTTGAATCGTACCAAGAGACCCAGTACTTC
d_gene: .; abundance: .; j_gene: TRBJ2-2; v_gene: TRBV10-3; CDR3aa: CAISDGGLFF; CDR3nt: TGTGCCATCAGTGACGGGGGGCTGTTTTTT
d_gene: .; abundance: few; j_gene: TRBJ2-1; v_gene: TRBV25-1; CDR3aa: CATSRGRWSEQFF; CDR3nt: TGTGCCACCTCACGGGGGAGGTGGTCTGAGCAGTTCTTC
d_gene: .; abundance: .; j_gene: TRBJ1-2; v_gene: TRBV29-1; CDR3aa: CSTTLGVYGYTF; CDR3nt: TGCAGCACGACGTTGGGGGTCTATGGCTACACCTTC
d_gene: .; abundance: .; j_gene: TRBJ1-1; v_gene: TRBV12-5; CDR3aa: CASGLVRGTMSGYGTEAFF; CDR3nt: TGTGCTAGTGGTTTGGTACGTGGAACAATGAGCGGTTACGGCACTGAAGCTTTCTTT
d_gene: TRBD2; abundance: many; j_gene: TRBJ2-5; v_gene: TRBV24-1; CDR3aa: CATSDGTSGIETQYF; CDR3nt: TGTGCCACCAGTGACGGGACTAGCGGGATAGAGACCCAGTACTTC
d_gene: .; abundance: many; j_gene: TRBJ1-2; v_gene: TRBV6-5; CDR3aa: CASSDPGTYGYTF; CDR3nt: TGTGCCAGCAGTGACCCAGGGACCTATGGCTACACCTTC